This is a list of T cell receptor beta chains from one sample in a study of cytomegalovirus exposure and HLA in healthy donors. The assay was immunoSEQ multiplex PCR, and TCRdb's table has in-frame clones only and misses some. The profile covers a few hundred thousand clones, with about nine tenths appearing a single time and around 0.8% taken by the ten largest. The material sequenced was PBMCs. These receptors were taken from a young woman in good health and CMV-seronegative. Each CDR3 is given with its conserved first and last residue. The order of the fields is J gene, V gene, CDR3 protein.

TRBJ2-1	TRBV19	CASSSGNNEQFF
TRBJ2-7	TRBV29-1	CSVPRTGLMYEQYF
TRBJ2-6	TRBV5-1	CASSLGVQGAGANVLTF
TRBJ2-3	TRBV19	CASSAGDLDTQYF
TRBJ1-1	TRBV29-1	CSVVGVRETEAFF
TRBJ1-1	TRBV18	CASSPAAPMNTEAFF
TRBJ1-2	TRBV28	CASSSGTGNFYTF
TRBJ2-1	TRBV10-3	CAISTVGSGEQFF
TRBJ2-7	TRBV4-3	CASSQDLASGSYEQYF
TRBJ1-2	TRBV6-5	CASRKRGVNGYTF
TRBJ2-7	TRBV9	CASSVEPDPGGSSYEQYF
TRBJ1-3	TRBV2	CASGGGTGNTIYF
TRBJ1-5	TRBV28	CASSRSGPQHF
TRBJ1-2	TRBV30	CAWSGEGWGYTF
TRBJ1-5	TRBV4-1	CASSQDDRMNQPQHF
TRBJ2-5	TRBV27	CASSPGEWETQYF
TRBJ2-7	TRBV10-3	CAISERGQSYEQYF
TRBJ1-1	TRBV7-8	CASRQGWWTEAFF
TRBJ2-1	TRBV4-1	CASSQEPGLAPGHSYNEQFF
TRBJ1-1	TRBV5-1	CASSVQGLNTEAFF
TRBJ2-7	TRBV5-6	CASSLAPTGTYEQYF
TRBJ1-5	TRBV6-5	CASSYGGAGQPQHF
TRBJ2-1	TRBV18	CASSPQFSGQNSYNEQFF
TRBJ2-3	TRBV9	CASSVEGGWNTQYF
TRBJ1-4	TRBV28	CASSPAGQGDEKLFF
TRBJ2-7	TRBV5-3	CARSPQYRGGYEQYF
TRBJ2-7	TRBV7-8	CASSALTGAAKVEQYF
TRBJ1-2	TRBV5-6	CASSLGRRGNYGYTF
TRBJ1-4	TRBV7-9	CASSLGDRPEKLFF